These 14 T cell receptor beta chains share one sample of origin, sequenced in a study of post-analysis software for immune sequencing data. The study, taken as a whole, reports: About 5 TRBV segments, including TRBV5-6, TRBV5-1 and TRBV20-1, were more frequent in patients than controls.

No antigen has been assigned to these receptors. Unique molecular identifiers were built into the TCR beta cDNA libraries. TCRdb ran MiXCR on the PCR reads and lists one entry per CDR3 protein. The sample shows 350,000 to 500,000 distinct CDR3 sequences, 39% of them seen only once. The specimen was blood. Every receptor here comes from a girl between 2 and 10 years old with multiple sclerosis.

The chain uses TRBV28 and TRBJ2-5; 13 bases are a match to TRBD2. The CDR3 has 13 residues. V lost 11 bases to trimming and J lost 5 bases; unmatched junction nucleotides: 5. In germline, CDR1 is MDHEN, CDR2 SYDVKM. CDR3 protein: CAGGTSGTETQYF. The CDR3 coding sequence is TGTGCCGGGGGGACTAGCGGGACGGAGACCCAGTACTTC.

This clonotype occurred a few times. The rearrangement links TRBV29-1 to TRBJ2-1; 9 nucleotides line up with TRBD1. Trimming took 3 bases from V and 4 from J; bases not matched to a gene: 7. In germline, CDR1 is SQVTM, CDR2 ANQGSEA. The CDR3 spans 15 residues. The CDR3: CSVEDRDRDYNEQFF. The CDR3 bases are TGCAGCGTTGAGGACCGGGACAGGGATTACAATGAGCAGTTCTTC.

The CDR3 loop is CASSPGQGWDTQYF. DNA for the CDR3: TGTGCCAGCAGCCCAGGACAGGGTTGGGATACGCAGTATTTT. The rearrangement uses TRBV7-9 and TRBJ2-3, with 8 positions matching TRBD1. The germline CDR1 and CDR2 sequences are SEHNR and FQNEAQ (reference sequence). The CDR3 covers 14 residues. The J segment lost 6 bases and the V segment lost 5 bases, leaving 7 bases of the junction unmatched.

This clonotype was seen a few times. The rearrangement uses TRBV5-5 and TRBJ1-2; D unresolved. V lost 0 bases, J lost 7 bases, and 7 bases lay in between. Per germline, CDR1 SGHKS and CDR2 YYEKEE (reference sequence). The CDR3 consists of 12 residues. CDR3: CASSLGALGYTF. The DNA of the CDR3 is TGTGCCAGCAGCTTGGGGGCGCTTGGCTACACCTTC.

The chain carries TRBV20-1 and TRBJ2-7, with 8 nucleotides matching TRBD1. CDR1 is DFQATT, CDR2 SNEGSKA, per germline (reference sequence). V lost 2 bases to trimming and J lost 5 bases; unmatched junction nucleotides: 8. This CDR3 is built from 14 residues. CDR3 nucleotide sequence: TGCAGTGCTAGAAAGGCAGGGGGCCTGGACGAGCAGTACTTC. Its protein is CSARKAGGLDEQYF.

The gene calls are TRBV20-1 and TRBJ2-5; 7 nucleotides line up with TRBD2. V gave up 2 bases and J gave up 5 bases; unmatched junction bases: 14. The CDR3 totals 16 residues. Germline V gene lookup returns CDR1 DFQATT and CDR2 SNEGSKA (reference sequence). CDR3 loop: CSARRVSHTGRETQYF. The CDR3, as DNA: TGCAGTGCTAGACGGGTCTCCCACACCGGGAGGGAGACCCAGTACTTC.

V and J are TRBV7-2 and TRBJ2-4; D gene unclear. V lost 2 bases and J lost 11, with 22 bases in between. This CDR3 is 16 amino acids long. In germline, CDR1 is SGHTA, CDR2 FQGNSA. The CDR3 sequence is CASSLPSTPFQSFQYF. The CDR3 DNA reads as TGTGCCAGCAGCTTACCCTCTACGCCTTTTCAGTCGTTTCAGTACTTC.

This clonotype has a handful of counts. The chain links TRBV20-1 to TRBJ2-7; D is undetermined. This CDR3 contains 13 residues. Germline assignment: CDR1 DFQATT and CDR2 SNEGSKA (reference sequence). With 1 base removed from V and 5 bases from J, the gap between germline ends came to 12 bases. This CDR3 reads CSARGLGRNEQYF. DNA of the CDR3: TGCAGTGCTAGAGGGTTAGGACGGAACGAGCAGTACTTC.

V and J are TRBV6-1 and TRBJ1-2, with D possibly being TRBD1 (6 bases). Germline V gene lookup returns CDR1 MNHNS and CDR2 SASEGT. V lost 2 bases, J lost 6 bases, and 19 bases lay in between. CDR3 length equals 16 residues. CDR3 bases: TGTGCCAGCAGTGAAAGCCTCAGGACAGACCTACATGGCTACACCTTC. Translated: CASSESLRTDLHGYTF.

The chain recombines TRBV9 with TRBJ2-1, with D perhaps TRBD2 (6 bases). CDR1 is SGDLS, CDR2 YYNGEE, per germline. This CDR3 has 18 residues. The V gene lost 4 bases and the J gene lost 6 bases, with 26 bases spanning the gap. The CDR3 DNA reads TGTGCCAGCAGCCCAGGACCCGGGCTAGCGACGCCTTCCAATGAGCAGTTCTTC. The encoded protein is CASSPGPGLATPSNEQFF.

The rearrangement uses TRBV20-1 and TRBJ2-7; TRBD2 matches at 7 bases. Per the germline V gene, CDR1 is DFQATT and CDR2 is SNEGSKA (reference sequence). The CDR3 totals 15 residues. The J segment lost 4 bases and the V segment lost 4 bases, leaving 13 bases of the junction unmatched. In nucleotides, the CDR3 is TGCAGTGCTACTCCCGGGGAGCGGGGAGGTTACGAGCAGTACTTC. It encodes CSATPGERGGYEQYF.

In DNA form, the CDR3 reads TGTGCCAGCAGCTTAGCGCGACTAGCGGGAGCCTACGAGCAGTACTTC. Encoded protein: CASSLARLAGAYEQYF. The chain employs TRBV7-2 and TRBJ2-7; 12 bases are shared with TRBD2. Germline V lookup: CDR1 SGHTA, CDR2 FQGNSA. V gave up 0 bases and J gave up 2 bases; unmatched junction bases: 2. This CDR3 has 16 residues.

This clonotype turned up a few times. This CDR3 reads CASRRDEQFF. CDR3 nucleotide sequence: TGCGCCAGCAGACGGGATGAGCAGTTCTTC. The chain uses TRBV5-1 and TRBJ2-1, with D uncertain. Trimming pared 5 bases from V and 8 bases from J, leaving 5 bases between. Germline V CDR1 and CDR2: SGHRS, YFSETQ. The CDR3 consists of 10 residues.

The J gene is TRBJ1-3, the V gene TRBV12-3 or TRBV12-4; weak D call: TRBD1 (5 bases). V lost 10 bases, J lost 0 bases, and 31 bases lay in between. This CDR3 has 20 amino acids. The chain's CDR3 is CANTIDSGKTGEGSGNTIYF. CDR3 DNA: TGTGCCAACACCATAGATTCAGGGAAAACAGGAGAGGGCTCTGGAAACACCATATATTTT.